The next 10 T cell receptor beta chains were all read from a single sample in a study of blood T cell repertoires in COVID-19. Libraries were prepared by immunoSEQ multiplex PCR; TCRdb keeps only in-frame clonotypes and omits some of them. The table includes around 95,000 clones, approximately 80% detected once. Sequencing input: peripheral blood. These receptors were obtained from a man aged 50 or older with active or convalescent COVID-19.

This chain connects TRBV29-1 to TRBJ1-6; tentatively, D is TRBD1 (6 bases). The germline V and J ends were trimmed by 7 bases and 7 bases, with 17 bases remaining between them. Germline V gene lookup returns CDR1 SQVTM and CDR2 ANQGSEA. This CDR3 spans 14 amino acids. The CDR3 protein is CSAPPGQRNSPLHF. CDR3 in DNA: TGCAGCGCCCCGCCGGGACAAAGAAATTCACCCCTCCACTTT. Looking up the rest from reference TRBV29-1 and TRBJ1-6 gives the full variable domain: SAVISQKPSRDICQRGTSLTIQCQVDSQVTMMFWYRQQPGQSLTLIATANQGSEATYESGFVIDKFPISRPNLTFSTLTVSNMSPEDSSIYLCSAPPGQRNSPLHFGNGTRLTVT.

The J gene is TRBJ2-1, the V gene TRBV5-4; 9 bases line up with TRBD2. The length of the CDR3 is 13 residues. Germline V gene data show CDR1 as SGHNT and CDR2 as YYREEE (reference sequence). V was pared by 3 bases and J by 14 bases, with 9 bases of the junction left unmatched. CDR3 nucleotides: TGTGCCAGCAGCTGGGGCGCGGGAGGGGATGAGTTCTTC. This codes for CASSWGAGGDEFF. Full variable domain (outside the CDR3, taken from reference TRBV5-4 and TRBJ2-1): ETGVTQSPTHLIKTRGQQVTLRCSSQSGHNTVSWYQQALGQGPQFIFQYYREEENGRGNFPPRFSGLQFPNYSSELNVNALELDDSALYLCASSWGAGGDEFFGPGTRLTVL.

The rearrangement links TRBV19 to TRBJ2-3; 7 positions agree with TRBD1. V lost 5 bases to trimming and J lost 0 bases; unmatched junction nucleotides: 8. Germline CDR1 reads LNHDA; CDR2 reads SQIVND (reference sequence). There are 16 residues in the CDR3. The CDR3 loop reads CASSSQTGTSTDTQYF. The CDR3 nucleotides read TGTGCCAGTAGTTCCCAGACAGGGACAAGCACAGATACGCAGTATTTT.

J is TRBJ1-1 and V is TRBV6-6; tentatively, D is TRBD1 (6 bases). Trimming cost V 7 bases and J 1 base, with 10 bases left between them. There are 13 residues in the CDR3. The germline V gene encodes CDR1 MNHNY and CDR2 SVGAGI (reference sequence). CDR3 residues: CASMGASNTEAFF. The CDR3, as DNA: TGTGCCAGCATGGGGGCGTCGAACACTGAAGCTTTCTTT.

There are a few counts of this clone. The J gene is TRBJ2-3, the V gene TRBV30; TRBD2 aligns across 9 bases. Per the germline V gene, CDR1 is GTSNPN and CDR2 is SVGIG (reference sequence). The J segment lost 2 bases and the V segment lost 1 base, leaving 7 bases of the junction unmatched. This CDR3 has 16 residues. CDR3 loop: CAWSGTSATSTDTQYF. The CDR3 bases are TGTGCCTGGAGTGGGACTAGCGCGACCTCCACAGATACGCAGTATTTT.

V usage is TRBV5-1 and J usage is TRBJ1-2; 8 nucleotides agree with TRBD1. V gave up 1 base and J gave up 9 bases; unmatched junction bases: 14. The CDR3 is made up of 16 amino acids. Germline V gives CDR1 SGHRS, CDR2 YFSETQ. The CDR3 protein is CASSLPTGGGMGRYTF. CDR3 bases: TGCGCCAGCAGCTTGCCCACAGGGGGAGGAATGGGACGCTACACCTTC. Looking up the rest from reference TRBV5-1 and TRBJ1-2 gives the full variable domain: KAGVTQTPRYLIKTRGQQVTLSCSPISGHRSVSWYQQTPGQGLQFLFEYFSETQRNKGNFPGRFSGRQFSNSRSEMNVSTLELGDSALYLCASSLPTGGGMGRYTFGSGTRLTVV.

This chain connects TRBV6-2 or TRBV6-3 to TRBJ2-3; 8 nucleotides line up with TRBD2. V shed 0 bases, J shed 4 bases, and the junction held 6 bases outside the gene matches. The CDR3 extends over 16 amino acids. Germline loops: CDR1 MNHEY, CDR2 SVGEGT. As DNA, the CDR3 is TGTGCCAGCAGTTACTCGTTGCGGGAGGTTGCAGATACGCAGTATTTT. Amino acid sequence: CASSYSLREVADTQYF.

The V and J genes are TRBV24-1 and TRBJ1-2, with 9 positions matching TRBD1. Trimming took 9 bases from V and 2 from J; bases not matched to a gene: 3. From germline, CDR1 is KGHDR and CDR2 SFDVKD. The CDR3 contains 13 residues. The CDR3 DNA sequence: TGTGCCACCGGGGACAGGGAGAACTATGGCTACACCTTC. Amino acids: CATGDRENYGYTF.

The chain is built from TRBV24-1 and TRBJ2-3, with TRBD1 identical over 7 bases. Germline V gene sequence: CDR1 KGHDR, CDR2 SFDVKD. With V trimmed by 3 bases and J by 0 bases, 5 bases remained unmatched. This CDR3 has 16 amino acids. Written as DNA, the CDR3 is TGTGCCACCAGTGATCCGACAGGGTATAGCACAGATACGCAGTATTTT. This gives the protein CATSDPTGYSTDTQYF.

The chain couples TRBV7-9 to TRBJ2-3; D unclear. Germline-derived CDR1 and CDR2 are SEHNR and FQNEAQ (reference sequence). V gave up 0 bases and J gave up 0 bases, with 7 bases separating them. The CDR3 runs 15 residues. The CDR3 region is CASSLASSSTDTQYF. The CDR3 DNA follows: TGTGCCAGCAGCTTAGCCAGTTCTAGCACAGATACGCAGTATTTT.